The subject of this entry is one T cell receptor (beta chain). As yet, its antigen is unknown. The time point: persistent/refractory GD, antithyroid drugs over 5 years with positive TRAb. TCR sequences were obtained from RNA taken from PBMCs. These data are taken from a study of regulatory T cells in long-lasting Graves disease. Overall study findings and caveats: Sampling was limited to peripheral blood rather than thyroid tissue. Having few samples may have compromised the accuracy. New patients shared fewer than 1,000 public clonotypes, and persistent patients shared more, with 2,741. Patients with persistent disease showed a bias toward TRBV28, TRBJ1-2 and TRBJ2-5.

Libraries of TCR beta came from iRepertoire HTBI primers plus Arm-PCR of CDR3 regions. MiXCR, applied by TCRdb to the multiplex PCR reads, yields one record per CDR3 protein. The table has 350,000 to 500,000 distinct CDR3 sequences, about 21% seen once. Germline CDR1 and CDR2: SQVTM and ANQGSEA. This CDR3 has 13 amino acids. Trimming cost V 1 base and J 4 bases; bases outside gene matches: 3. This chain links TRBV29-1 with TRBJ1-1; TRBD1 matches at 7 bases. Material: peripheral blood mononuclear cells (PBMCs), obtained when the disease was refractory, from a patient treated with antithyroid drugs. The receptor's source is a female donor with Graves disease. DNA of the CDR3: TGCAGCGTTGAAGCGGCAGGGGGCACTGAAGCTTTCTTT. Amino acids: CSVEAAGGTEAFF.